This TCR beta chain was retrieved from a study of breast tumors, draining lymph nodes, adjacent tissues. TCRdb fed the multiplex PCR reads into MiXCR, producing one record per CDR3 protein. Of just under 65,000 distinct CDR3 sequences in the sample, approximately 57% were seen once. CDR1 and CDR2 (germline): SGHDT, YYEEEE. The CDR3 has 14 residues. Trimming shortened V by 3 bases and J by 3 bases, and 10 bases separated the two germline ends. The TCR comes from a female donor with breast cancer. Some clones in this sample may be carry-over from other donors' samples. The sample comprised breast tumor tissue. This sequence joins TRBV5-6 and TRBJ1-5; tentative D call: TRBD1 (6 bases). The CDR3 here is CASSWGGHNQPQHF. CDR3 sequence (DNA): TGTGCCAGCAGCTGGGGGGGGCACAATCAGCCCCAGCATTTT.